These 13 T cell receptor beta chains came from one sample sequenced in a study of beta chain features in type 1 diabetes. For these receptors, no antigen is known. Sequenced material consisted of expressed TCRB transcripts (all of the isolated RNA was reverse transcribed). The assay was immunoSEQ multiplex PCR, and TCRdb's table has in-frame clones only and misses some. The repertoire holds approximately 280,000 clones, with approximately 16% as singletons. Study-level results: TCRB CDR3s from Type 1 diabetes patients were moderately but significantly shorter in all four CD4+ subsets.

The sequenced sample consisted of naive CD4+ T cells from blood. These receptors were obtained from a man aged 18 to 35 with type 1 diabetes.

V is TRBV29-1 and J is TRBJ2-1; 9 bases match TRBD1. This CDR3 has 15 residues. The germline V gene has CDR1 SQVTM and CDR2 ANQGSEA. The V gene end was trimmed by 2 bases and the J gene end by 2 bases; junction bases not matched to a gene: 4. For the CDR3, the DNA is TGCAGCGTTGAACTTCGGGACAGGGCCTACAATGAGCAGTTCTTC. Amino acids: CSVELRDRAYNEQFF.

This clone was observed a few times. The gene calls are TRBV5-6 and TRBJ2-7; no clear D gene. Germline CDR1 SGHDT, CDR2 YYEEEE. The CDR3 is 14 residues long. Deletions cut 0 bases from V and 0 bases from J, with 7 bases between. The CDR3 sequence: CASSLDPSSYEQYF. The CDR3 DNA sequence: TGTGCCAGCAGCTTGGACCCCAGCTCCTACGAGCAGTACTTC.

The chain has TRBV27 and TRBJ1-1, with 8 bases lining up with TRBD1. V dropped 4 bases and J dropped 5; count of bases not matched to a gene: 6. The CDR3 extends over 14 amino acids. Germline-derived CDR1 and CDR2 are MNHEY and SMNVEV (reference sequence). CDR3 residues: CASSSDRAETEAFF. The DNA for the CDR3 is TGTGCCAGCAGTTCGGACAGGGCTGAGACTGAAGCTTTCTTT.

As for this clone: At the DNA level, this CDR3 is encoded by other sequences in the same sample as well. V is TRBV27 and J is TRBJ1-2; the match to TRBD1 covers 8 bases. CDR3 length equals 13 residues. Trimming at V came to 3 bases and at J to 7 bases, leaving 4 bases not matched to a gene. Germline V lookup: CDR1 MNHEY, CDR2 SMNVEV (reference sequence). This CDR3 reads CASSFGQGRGYTF. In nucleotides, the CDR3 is TGTGCCAGCAGTTTCGGACAGGGACGTGGCTACACCTTC.

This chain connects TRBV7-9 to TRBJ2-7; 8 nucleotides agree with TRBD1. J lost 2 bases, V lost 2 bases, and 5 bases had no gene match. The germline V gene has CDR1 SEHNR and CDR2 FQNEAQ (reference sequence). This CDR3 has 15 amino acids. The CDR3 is CASSLFGTGPYEQYF. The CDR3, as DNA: TGTGCCAGCAGCTTATTCGGGACAGGACCCTACGAGCAGTACTTC.

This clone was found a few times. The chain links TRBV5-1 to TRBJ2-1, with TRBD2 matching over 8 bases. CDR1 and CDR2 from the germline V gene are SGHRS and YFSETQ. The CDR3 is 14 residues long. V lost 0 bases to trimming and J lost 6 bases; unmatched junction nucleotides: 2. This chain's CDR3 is CASSLAGGPNEQFF. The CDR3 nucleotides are TGCGCCAGCAGCTTGGCGGGGGGGCCCAATGAGCAGTTCTTC.

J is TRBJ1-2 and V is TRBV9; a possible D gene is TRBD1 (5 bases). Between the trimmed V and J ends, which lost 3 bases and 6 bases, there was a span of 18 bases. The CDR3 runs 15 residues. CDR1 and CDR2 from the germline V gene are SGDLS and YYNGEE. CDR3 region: CASSESGTGRDGYTF. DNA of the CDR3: TGTGCCAGCAGCGAGTCCGGGACGGGGAGGGATGGCTACACCTTC.

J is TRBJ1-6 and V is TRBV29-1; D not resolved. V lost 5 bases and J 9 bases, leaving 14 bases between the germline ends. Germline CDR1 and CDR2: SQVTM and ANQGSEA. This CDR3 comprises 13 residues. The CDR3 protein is CSVLYQIGSPLHF. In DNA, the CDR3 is TGCAGCGTTCTCTACCAAATCGGTTCACCCCTCCACTTT.

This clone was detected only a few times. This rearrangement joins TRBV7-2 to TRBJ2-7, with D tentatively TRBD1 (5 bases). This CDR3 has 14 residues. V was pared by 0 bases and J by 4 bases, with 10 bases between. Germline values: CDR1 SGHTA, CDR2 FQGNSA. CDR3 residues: CASSLAFGAYEQYF. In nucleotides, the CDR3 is TGTGCCAGCAGCTTAGCCTTTGGGGCGTACGAGCAGTACTTC.

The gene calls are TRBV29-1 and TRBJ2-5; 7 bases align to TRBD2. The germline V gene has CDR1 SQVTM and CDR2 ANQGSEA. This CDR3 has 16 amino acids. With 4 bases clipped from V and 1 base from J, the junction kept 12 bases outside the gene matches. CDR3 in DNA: TGCAGCGTTGGTCGAGGGAGGGAATGGGCCCAAGAGACCCAGTACTTC. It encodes CSVGRGREWAQETQYF.

CDR3 region: CAWSARGAQHF. CDR3 DNA sequence: TGTGCCTGGAGTGCCCGGGGGGCCCAGCATTTT. The V and J genes are TRBV30 and TRBJ1-5; a weak D match, TRBD1 (5 bases). This CDR3 comprises 11 residues. The V end was cut by 1 base, the J end by 11 bases, with 9 bases between. Germline V gives CDR1 GTSNPN, CDR2 SVGIG (reference sequence).

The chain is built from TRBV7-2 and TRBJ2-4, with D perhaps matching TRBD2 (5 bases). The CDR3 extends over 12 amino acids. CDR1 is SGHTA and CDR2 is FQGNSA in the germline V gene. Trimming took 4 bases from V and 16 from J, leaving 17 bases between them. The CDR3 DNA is TGTGCCAGCAGCTCGCCGGGATCTCGAGTATACTTC. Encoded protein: CASSSPGSRVYF.

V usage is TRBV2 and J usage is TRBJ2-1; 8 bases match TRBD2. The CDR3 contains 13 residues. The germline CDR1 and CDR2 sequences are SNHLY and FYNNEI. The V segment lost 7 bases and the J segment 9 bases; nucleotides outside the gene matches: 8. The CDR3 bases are TGTGCCAGCAAAAAAGCGGGGGACGGTGAGCAGTTCTTC. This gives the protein CASKKAGDGEQFF.